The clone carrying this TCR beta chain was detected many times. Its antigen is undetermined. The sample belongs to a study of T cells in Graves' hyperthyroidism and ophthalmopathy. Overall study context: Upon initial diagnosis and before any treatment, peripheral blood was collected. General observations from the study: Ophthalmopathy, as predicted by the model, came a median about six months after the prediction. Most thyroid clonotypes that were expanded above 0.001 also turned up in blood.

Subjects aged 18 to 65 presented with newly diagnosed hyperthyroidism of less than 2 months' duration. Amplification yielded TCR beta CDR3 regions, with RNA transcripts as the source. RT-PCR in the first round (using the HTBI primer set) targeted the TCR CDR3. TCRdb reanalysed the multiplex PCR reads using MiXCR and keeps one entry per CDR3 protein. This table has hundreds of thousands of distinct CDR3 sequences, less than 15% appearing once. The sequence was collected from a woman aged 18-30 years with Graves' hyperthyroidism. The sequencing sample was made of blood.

The CDR3 spells CASSASGRPYNSPLHF. The CDR3 DNA follows: TGTGCCAGCAGCGCTTCCGGGCGACCGTATAATTCACCCCTCCACTTT. The rearrangement links TRBV7-2 to TRBJ1-6, with no clear D. Deletions cut 5 bases from V and 4 bases from J, with 15 bases between. This CDR3 contains 16 residues. Germline-derived CDR1 and CDR2 are SGHTA and FQGNSA. The variable domain in full, with the rest retrieved from reference TRBV7-2 and TRBJ1-6, is GAGVSQSPSNKVTEKGKDVELRCDPISGHTALYWYRQSLGQGLEFLIYFQGNSAPDKSGLPSDRFSAERTGGSVSTLTIQRTQQEDSAVYLCASSASGRPYNSPLHFGNGTRLTVT.